This TCR beta chain was obtained from a study of vaccination and CD4 T cells after COVID-19. About the research overall: Convalescent donors totaled six males and four females, including two who were Hispanic. A median of around 110 days (range 35 to 161) separated diagnosis from post-COVID sampling. Stimuli were overlapping spike peptide pools of SARS-CoV-2 and three common cold coronaviruses (HCoV-NL63, HCoV-OC43, HCoV-229E).

Sequenced with the Oncomine TCR Beta short-read assay was DNA taken from cultured CD4+ T cells. TCRdb fed the PCR reads into MiXCR, producing one record per CDR3 protein. The profile shows some 13,000 distinct CDR3 sequences, 25% to 30% of them singletons. For this clonotype: Its antigen remains unknown.

Treatment in this sample: approximately nine-day PBMC culture with coronavirus spike peptide pools or control peptides (ViraFEST assay). Unmatched junction bases numbered 12, after V lost 3 bases and J lost 2 bases. The CDR3 is made up of 16 amino acids. From germline, CDR1 is GTSNPN and CDR2 SVGIG (reference sequence). The chain has TRBV30 and TRBJ1-2; 7 nucleotides match TRBD1. This receptor was identified in a human donor who had recovered from COVID-19. Sequenced input: CD4+ T cells from blood, cultured in vitro. The CDR3 region has the DNA TGTGCCTGGAGCGCCGGGACAGCTCATAGGAACTATGGCTACACCTTC. Amino acids: CAWSAGTAHRNYGYTF.